The 32 T cell receptor beta chains listed next were all sequenced from one sample in a study of cytomegalovirus exposure and HLA in healthy donors. A multiplex PCR was run with 60 Vbeta primers and 13 Jbeta primers. Libraries were prepared by immunoSEQ multiplex PCR; TCRdb keeps only in-frame clonotypes and omits some of them. The data hold 140,000 to 150,000 clones, with approximately 80% observed a single time. Input material: PBMCs. The receptors shown here come from a man aged 35 to 55 in good health and CMV-seronegative.

The chain has TRBV7-6 and TRBJ2-3; tentatively, D is TRBD2 (5 bases). Germline lookup yields CDR1 SGHVS and CDR2 FNYEAQ. The V and J ends lost 2 bases and 0 bases respectively, with 12 bases between them. The CDR3 loop spans 16 amino acids. The CDR3 sequence: CASSLPFRGSTDTQYF. The DNA of the CDR3 is TGTGCCAGCAGCTTACCCTTCCGGGGAAGCACAGATACGCAGTATTTT.

V gene TRBV27 combines with J gene TRBJ1-1; TRBD1 agrees at 7 bases. Germline V CDR1 and CDR2: MNHEY, SMNVEV (reference sequence). V gave up 4 bases and J gave up 0 bases; unmatched junction bases: 5. This CDR3 region has 15 residues. This CDR3 reads CASSSLTGVNTEAFF. The CDR3 nucleotides are TGTGCCAGCAGTTCCCTCACAGGGGTGAACACTGAAGCTTTCTTT.

In its sample, this clone was seen a few times. This sequence joins TRBV6-5 and TRBJ1-4; no firm D call. Germline CDR1 MNHEY, CDR2 SVGAGI. The CDR3 has 14 residues. V dropped 2 bases and J dropped 8 bases, with 12 bases sitting between them. The CDR3 bases are TGTGCCAGCAGTTACGCTGAGACCAGGGAAAAACTGTTTTTT. Translated, it gives CASSYAETREKLFF.

The chain uses TRBV19 and TRBJ2-1; TRBD1 agrees at 9 bases. Germline assignment: CDR1 LNHDA and CDR2 SQIVND (reference sequence). J was trimmed by 8 bases and V by 3 bases; bases with no gene match: 2. CDR3 size: 13 residues. The CDR3 loop is CASSIGTGYEQFF. The CDR3 DNA reads TGTGCCAGTAGTATTGGGACAGGGTATGAGCAGTTCTTC.

This clone was recorded a few times. A read error may produce the germline difference seen at one junction end. This chain connects TRBV19 to TRBJ2-7, with 9 bases lining up with TRBD1. The CDR3 runs 11 residues. Germline CDR1 is LNHDA and CDR2 is SQIVND (reference sequence). The CDR3 loop reads CATGTGPLLGF. The CDR3 DNA follows: TGTGCCACCGGGACAGGGCCCCTCCTTGGCTTC.

This clone was found a few times. This chain uses TRBV5-5 with TRBJ2-7, with TRBD1 matching over 7 bases. Looked up from germline, CDR1 is SGHKS and CDR2 is YYEKEE (reference sequence). J lost 7 bases, V lost 0 bases, and 10 bases had no gene match. The CDR3 covers 15 residues. Written as DNA, the CDR3 is TGTGCCAGCAGCTTGGCTGTAGGGGGCGCGTGGGAGCAGTACTTC. This gives the protein CASSLAVGGAWEQYF. Using reference TRBV5-5 and TRBJ2-7 for the parts outside the CDR3, the full variable domain is DAGVTQSPTHLIKTRGQQVTLRCSPISGHKSVSWYQQVLGQGPQFIFQYYEKEERGRGNFPDRFSARQFPNYSSELNVNALLLGDSALYLCASSLAVGGAWEQYFGPGTRLTVT.

The V call is TRBV27, the J call TRBJ2-7, with a weak D call TRBD1 (6 bases). V was pared by 5 bases and J by 3 bases, with 11 bases between. Germline V gene data show CDR1 as MNHEY and CDR2 as SMNVEV (reference sequence). CDR3 length: 13 residues. The CDR3 reads CASSTGHFYEQYF. CDR3 DNA: TGTGCCAGCAGTACGGGACATTTCTACGAGCAGTACTTC.

The chain employs TRBV27 and TRBJ2-5; TRBD2 is a possible D gene (6 bases). The J call may not be correct, given that the DNA end is closer to TRBJ2-7. This CDR3 is 13 amino acids long. CDR1 is MNHEY, CDR2 SMNVEV, per germline (reference sequence). This chain's CDR3 is CASSAWGVYEQYF. For the CDR3, the DNA is TGTGCCAGCAGTGCCTGGGGGGTCTACGAGCAGTACTTC.

The CDR3 coding sequence is TGTGCCAGCTCATTCTCGGGGGGCACTGAAGCTTTCTTT. Translation: CASSFSGGTEAFF. This rearrangement joins TRBV18 to TRBJ1-1; D might be TRBD1 (5 bases). V shed 5 bases and J shed 4 bases, with 11 bases lying between them. CDR1 and CDR2 from the germline V gene are KGHSH and LQKENI. The CDR3 runs to 13 residues. The whole variable domain, remainder taken from reference TRBV18 and TRBJ1-1, is NAGVMQNPRHLVRRRGQEARLRCSPMKGHSHVYWYRQLPEEGLKFMVYLQKENIIDESGMPKERFSAEFPKEGPSILRIQQVVRGDSAAYFCASSFSGGTEAFFGQGTRLTVV.

The rearrangement joins TRBV5-1 to TRBJ2-3; D might be TRBD1 (5 bases). Germline assignment: CDR1 SGHRS and CDR2 YFSETQ. Trimming cost V 7 bases and J 6 bases, with 18 bases left between them. CDR3 size: 14 residues. The CDR3 loop is CASVGQPFGDTQYF. The CDR3 DNA reads as TGCGCCAGCGTGGGGCAGCCCTTTGGTGATACGCAGTATTTT.

The chain uses TRBV6-1 and TRBJ1-1; no definite D call. The germline gives CDR1 MNHNS, CDR2 SASEGT. The CDR3 is made up of 13 amino acids. The germline V and J ends were trimmed by 3 bases and 1 base, with 6 bases remaining between them. CDR3 sequence (DNA): TGTGCCAGCAGTGACCTCCCGAACACTGAAGCTTTCTTT. Amino acid sequence: CASSDLPNTEAFF.

This chain joins TRBV18 and TRBJ1-1; the D gene is possibly TRBD1 (5 bases). Looked up from germline, CDR1 is KGHSH and CDR2 is LQKENI. Trimming removed 4 bases at V and 4 bases at J, with 19 bases between. The length of the CDR3 is 16 residues. CDR3 in amino acids: CASSLKSGRAGTEAFF. Written as DNA, the CDR3 is TGTGCCAGCTCACTTAAATCCGGCAGGGCTGGCACTGAAGCTTTCTTT.

The chain links TRBV6-9 to TRBJ2-7; 7 nucleotides agree with TRBD2. Germline-derived CDR1 and CDR2 are MNHGY and SVAAGI. The CDR3 length is 13 residues. J gave up 3 bases and V 9 bases, and 8 bases lay outside the gene matches. The CDR3 nucleotides are TGTGCCAGTGTGACTAGCTTCCGCTACGAGCAGTACTTC. This gives the protein CASVTSFRYEQYF.

V and J are TRBV7-2 and TRBJ2-1; D ambiguous. Deletions cut 1 base from V and 7 bases from J, with 8 bases between. CDR3 length: 13 amino acids. The V gene's germline CDR1 is SGHTA and CDR2 FQGNSA. The DNA of the CDR3 is TGTGCCAGCAGCTTAGGTTTCGGGAATGAGCAGTTCTTC. This translates into CASSLGFGNEQFF.

This clone appeared once. The chain carries TRBV7-2 and TRBJ2-5, with D unresolved. The V gene's germline CDR1 is SGHTA and CDR2 FQGNSA. The V end was cut by 5 bases, the J end by 4 bases, with 14 bases between. This CDR3 comprises 14 residues. CDR3 DNA: TGTGCCAGCAGCCCGCCTGGCTTCGCAGAGACCCAGTACTTC. It is translated as CASSPPGFAETQYF.

This CDR3 is CASSVKGANEKLFF. The CDR3 nucleotides are TGTGCCAGCAGCGTCAAAGGAGCTAATGAAAAACTGTTTTTT. The V and J genes are TRBV9 and TRBJ1-4; D not certain. CDR1 is SGDLS, CDR2 YYNGEE, per germline. The CDR3 totals 14 residues. Trimming stripped 2 bases from V and 3 bases from J, with 8 bases between.

This clone was seen a handful of times. The chain recombines TRBV4-3 with TRBJ2-7; the match to TRBD2 covers 7 bases. Germline V CDR1 and CDR2: LGHNA, YSLEER. The CDR3 has 16 residues. The V segment lost 1 base and the J segment 2 bases; nucleotides outside the gene matches: 8. CDR3 sequence: CASSQVRSGETYEQYF. Here the CDR3 DNA reads TGCGCCAGCAGCCAAGTTCGGAGCGGGGAGACCTACGAGCAGTACTTC.

V usage is TRBV11-2 and J usage is TRBJ2-5, with TRBD1 matching 7 bases. Trimming removed 1 base from V and 1 base from J; junction bases left unmatched: 0. This CDR3 region has 14 residues. Germline values: CDR1 SGHAT, CDR2 FQNNGV. DNA of the CDR3: TGTGCCAGCAGCTTAGGACAGGGCCAAGAGACCCAGTACTTC. Translating it yields CASSLGQGQETQYF.

Worth noting for this clone: The junction and the germline gene differ at one end; a read error may be behind it. The V gene is TRBV19, the J gene TRBJ2-1; 9 bases are shared with TRBD1. The CDR3 covers 16 residues. The germline V gene has CDR1 LNHDA and CDR2 SQIVND (reference sequence). This CDR3 reads CASSILGSQGAQAQIF. CDR3 DNA: TGTGCCAGTAGTATCCTGGGCTCACAGGGGGCGCAGGCTCAAATCTTC.

This clone was recorded a few times. The chain is built from TRBV7-9 and TRBJ1-5; possibly TRBD1 for D (5 bases). The length of the CDR3 is 14 residues. Germline loops: CDR1 SEHNR, CDR2 FQNEAQ (reference sequence). The germline V and J ends were trimmed by 0 bases and 5 bases, with 8 bases remaining between them. CDR3 sequence reads: CASSLASGDQPQHF. As DNA, the CDR3 is TGTGCCAGCAGCTTAGCGTCGGGGGATCAGCCCCAGCATTTT.

This clone was observed a handful of times. J is TRBJ1-2 and V is TRBV19; TRBD1 is a possible D gene (6 bases). The germline V gene has CDR1 LNHDA and CDR2 SQIVND (reference sequence). The germline V and J ends were trimmed by 7 bases and 0 bases, with 12 bases remaining between them. This CDR3 has 14 amino acids. The CDR3 reads CASTDRRPNYGYTF. The CDR3 region has the DNA TGTGCCAGTACTGACAGGAGACCTAACTATGGCTACACCTTC.

The CDR3 DNA sequence: TGTGCCAGCAGCTTGGAGCTAGCTCAAGAGCAGTACTTC. Protein product: CASSLELAQEQYF. This chain joins TRBV5-4 and TRBJ2-7; tentatively, D is TRBD2 (5 bases). CDR3 size: 13 residues. The ends were cut back, 0 bases at V and 7 bases at J, with 11 bases in the middle. The germline V gene encodes CDR1 SGHNT and CDR2 YYREEE (reference sequence).

This sequence joins TRBV28 and TRBJ2-4, with TRBD1 as a possible D gene (6 bases). The V gene's germline CDR1 is MDHEN and CDR2 SYDVKM. The CDR3 contains 14 residues. The V end was cut by 4 bases, the J end by 9 bases, with 16 bases between. The CDR3 protein is CASSSQQGAAIQYF. The CDR3 DNA follows: TGTGCCAGCAGTTCACAACAGGGTGCAGCCATTCAGTACTTC. The variable domain in full, completed from reference TRBV28 and TRBJ2-4, reads DVKVTQSSRYLVKRTGEKVFLECVQDMDHENMFWYRQDPGLGLRLIYFSYDVKMKEKGDIPEGYSVSREKKERFSLILESASTNQTSMYLCASSSQQGAAIQYFGAGTRLSVL.

V is TRBV14 and J is TRBJ1-1; D unresolved. The CDR3 loop spans 16 amino acids. Germline CDR1 is SGHDN and CDR2 is FVKESK. V was trimmed by 0 bases and J by 2 bases, leaving 13 bases between them. The CDR3 protein is CASSQEKGVLNTEAFF. The DNA of the CDR3 is TGTGCCAGCAGCCAAGAAAAAGGAGTCCTCAACACTGAAGCTTTCTTT.

The rearrangement joins TRBV7-8 to TRBJ2-5; 12 positions match TRBD1. After removal of 1 base from V and 5 bases from J, the junction contained 8 bases not matched to a gene. CDR1 and CDR2 (germline): SGHVS, FQNEAQ. The CDR3 extends over 17 amino acids. CDR3: CASSLVPGTGGGETQYF. CDR3 DNA sequence: TGTGCCAGCAGCTTAGTTCCCGGGACAGGGGGCGGGGAGACCCAGTACTTC.

Worth noting for this clone: A junction end diverges from the germline sequence, so it may reflect a read error. The chain joins TRBV4-3 to TRBJ2-1, with TRBD2 identical over 8 bases. Germline V gives CDR1 LGHNA, CDR2 YSLEER. The CDR3 sequence is 17 residues long. CDR3 loop: CASGQALSGGAYNEQFF. CDR3 nucleotides: TGCGCCAGCGGCCAAGCGTTATCCGGGGGGGCTTACAATGAGCAGTTCTTC.

The chain uses TRBV27 and TRBJ2-7; 9 bases fit TRBD1. CDR1 and CDR2 (germline): MNHEY, SMNVEV (reference sequence). The CDR3 runs 15 residues. The V and J ends lost 1 base and 3 bases, in that order; junction bases with no gene match: 4. CDR3 protein: CASSLFGQGFYEQYF. CDR3 DNA sequence: TGTGCCAGCAGTTTATTTGGACAGGGGTTCTACGAGCAGTACTTC.

The chain couples TRBV6-6 to TRBJ1-3, with a weak D call TRBD1 (5 bases). The CDR3 has 14 residues. The V gene lost 10 bases and the J gene lost 0 bases, with 13 bases spanning the gap. Germline V gene sequence: CDR1 MNHNY, CDR2 SVGAGI (reference sequence). CDR3 sequence: CATVHRSSGNTIYF. CDR3 coding DNA: TGTGCCACCGTTCACAGGAGCTCTGGAAACACCATATATTTT.

This clone was counted a few times. This chain links TRBV5-6 with TRBJ1-4, with a possible D match to TRBD1 (5 bases). Germline V gives CDR1 SGHDT, CDR2 YYEEEE. The CDR3 is 15 residues long. V was trimmed by 0 bases and J by 8 bases, leaving 14 bases between them. CDR3 loop: CASSLVGGEVEKLFF. CDR3 nucleotide sequence: TGTGCCAGCAGCTTGGTCGGGGGTGAGGTAGAAAAACTGTTTTTT. The full variable domain, completed using reference TRBV5-6 and TRBJ1-4, is DAGVTQSPTHLIKTRGQQVTLRCSPKSGHDTVSWYQQALGQGPQFIFQYYEEEERQRGNFPDRFSGHQFPNYSSELNVNALLLGDSALYLCASSLVGGEVEKLFFGSGTQLSVL.

This clone was found a few times. This chain's CDR3 is CASSPRGDRGGEQYF. The CDR3 coding sequence is TGTGCCAGCAGCCCCCGGGGGGACAGGGGAGGGGAGCAGTACTTC. The chain employs TRBV5-8 and TRBJ2-7; 10 bases are shared with TRBD1. CDR3 length: 15 residues. V gave up 4 bases and J gave up 7 bases; unmatched junction bases: 11. The germline V gene encodes CDR1 SGHTS and CDR2 YDEGEE.

In its sample, this clone was seen a few times. The V call is TRBV12-5, the J call TRBJ1-1, with a weak D call TRBD1 (6 bases). Deletions cut 7 bases from V and 0 bases from J, with 9 bases between. CDR3 length equals 13 residues. Germline V lookup: CDR1 LGHNT, CDR2 FRNRAP. The CDR3 DNA reads as TGTGCTAGTGAGGGGGATTTGAACACTGAAGCTTTCTTT. This translates into CASEGDLNTEAFF.

The rearrangement links TRBV5-4 to TRBJ1-1; a possible D gene is TRBD1 (5 bases). The CDR3 extends over 17 amino acids. The germline V gene encodes CDR1 SGHNT and CDR2 YYREEE (reference sequence). V was shortened by 0 bases and J by 3 bases, with 18 bases between the two germline ends. DNA for the CDR3: TGTGCCAGCAGCTTGGATCCCAGGGCATCAAGCTACACTGAAGCTTTCTTT. Translated, it gives CASSLDPRASSYTEAFF.